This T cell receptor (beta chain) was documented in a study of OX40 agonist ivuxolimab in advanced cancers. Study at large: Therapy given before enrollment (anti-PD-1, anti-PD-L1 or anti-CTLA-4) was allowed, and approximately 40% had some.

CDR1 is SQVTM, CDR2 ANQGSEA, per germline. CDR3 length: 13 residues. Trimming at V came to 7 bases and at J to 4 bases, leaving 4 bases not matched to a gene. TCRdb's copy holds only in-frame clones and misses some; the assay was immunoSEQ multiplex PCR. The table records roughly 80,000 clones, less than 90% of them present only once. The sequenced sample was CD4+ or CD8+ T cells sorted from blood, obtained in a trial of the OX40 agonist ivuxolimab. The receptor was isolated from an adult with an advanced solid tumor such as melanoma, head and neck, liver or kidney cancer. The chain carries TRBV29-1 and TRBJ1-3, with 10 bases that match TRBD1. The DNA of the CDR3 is TGCAGCGCGGGGACAGGGGTAGGAAACACCATATATTTT. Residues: CSAGTGVGNTIYF.